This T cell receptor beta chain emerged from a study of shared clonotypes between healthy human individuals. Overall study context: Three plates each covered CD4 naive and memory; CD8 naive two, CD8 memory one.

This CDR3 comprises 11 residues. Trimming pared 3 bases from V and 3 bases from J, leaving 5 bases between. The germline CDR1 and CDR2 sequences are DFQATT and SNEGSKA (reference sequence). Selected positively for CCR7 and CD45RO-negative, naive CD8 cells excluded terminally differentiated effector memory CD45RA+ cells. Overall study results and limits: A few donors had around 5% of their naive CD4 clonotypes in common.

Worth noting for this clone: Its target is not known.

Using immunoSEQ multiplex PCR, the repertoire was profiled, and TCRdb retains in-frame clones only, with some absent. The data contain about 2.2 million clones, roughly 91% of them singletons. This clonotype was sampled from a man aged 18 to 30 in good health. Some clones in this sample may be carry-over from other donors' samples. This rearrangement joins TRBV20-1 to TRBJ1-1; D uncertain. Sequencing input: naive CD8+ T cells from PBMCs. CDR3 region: CSASRYTEAFF. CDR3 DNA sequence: TGCAGTGCTAGTCGATACACTGAAGCTTTCTTT.